This T cell receptor (beta chain) comes out of a study of cytomegalovirus exposure and HLA in healthy donors. V lost 5 bases, J lost 2 bases, and 19 bases lay in between. Germline-derived CDR1 and CDR2 are SGDLS and YYNGEE. This CDR3 spans 16 amino acids. Both 60 Vbeta primers and 13 Jbeta primers went into the PCR. Sequenced by immunoSEQ multiplex PCR; TCRdb stores in-frame clones only, minus some. The table lists roughly 120,000 clones, 80% to 85% of them singletons, with approximately 0.93% in the top ten. This chain uses TRBV9 with TRBJ2-5; TRBD1 might be the D (5 bases). The receptor was isolated from a human donor in good health. The sample consisted of PBMCs. This CDR3 is CASSSRGGLLQETQYF. CDR3 coding DNA: TGTGCCAGCAGTTCAAGGGGCGGCCTCCTTCAAGAGACCCAGTACTTC.